The text below deals with one T cell receptor beta chain. Its antigen is currently unknown. This sample was included in a study of Ad26.COV2.S vaccination and SARS-CoV-2 variants. Study context: Donor was assigned to the Ad26.COV2.S arm of trial COV1001. Administration of Ad26.COV2.S was intramuscular, either once or twice 56 days apart. Findings of the study overall: Vaccine recipients surpassed placebo recipients in spike-specific TCR breadth.

Trimming at V came to 2 bases and at J to 15 bases, leaving 5 bases not matched to a gene. This CDR3 is 11 amino acids long. Germline assignment: CDR1 SGHKS and CDR2 YYEKEE (reference sequence). The treatment denotes: some 19 received Ad26.COV2.S at low or high dose, single or two shots; 5 received placebo; per-sample allocation not given. Samples were taken on day 63 after the first vaccine or placebo injection. Boston provided a donor who was an adult aged 18-55 years. Using immunoSEQ multiplex PCR, the repertoire was profiled, and TCRdb retains in-frame clones only, with some absent. The sample includes roughly 510,000 clones, roughly 85% of them seen just once.

This TCR came from a person between 18 and 65 years old who received the Ad26.COV2.S COVID-19 vaccine or a placebo. This chain connects TRBV5-5 to TRBJ2-1, with 7 bases fitting TRBD1. This specimen consisted of peripheral blood, obtained in a trial of Ad26.COV2.S vaccine versus placebo. For the CDR3, the DNA is TGTGCCAGCAGCTTACAGGGGTCTGGGTTCTTC. It is translated as CASSLQGSGFF.